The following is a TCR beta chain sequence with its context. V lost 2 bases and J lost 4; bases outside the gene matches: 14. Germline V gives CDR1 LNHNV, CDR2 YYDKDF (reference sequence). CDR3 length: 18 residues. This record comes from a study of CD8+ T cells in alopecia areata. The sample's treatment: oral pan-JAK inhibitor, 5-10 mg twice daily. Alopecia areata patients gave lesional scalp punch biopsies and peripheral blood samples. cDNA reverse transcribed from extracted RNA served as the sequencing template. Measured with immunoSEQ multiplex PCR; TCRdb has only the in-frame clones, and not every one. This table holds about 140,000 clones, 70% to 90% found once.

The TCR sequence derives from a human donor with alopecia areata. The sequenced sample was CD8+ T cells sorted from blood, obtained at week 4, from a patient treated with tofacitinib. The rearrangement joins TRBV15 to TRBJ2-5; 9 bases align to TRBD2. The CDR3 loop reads CATSRHGPSGTSLETQYF. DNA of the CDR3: TGTGCCACCAGCAGACATGGCCCTAGCGGGACGTCGCTAGAGACCCAGTACTTC. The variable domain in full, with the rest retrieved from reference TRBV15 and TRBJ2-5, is DAMVIQNPRYQVTQFGKPVTLSCSQTLNHNVMYWYQQKSSQAPKLLFHYYDKDFNNEADTPDNFQSRRPNTSFCFLDIRSPGLGDTAMYLCATSRHGPSGTSLETQYFGPGTRLLVL.